This T cell receptor (beta chain) was identified in a study of blood T cell repertoires in COVID-19. Overall study context: Material from acute and convalescent COVID-19 was sourced from the United States, Italy and Spain.

The repertoire was sequenced with immunoSEQ multiplex PCR; TCRdb's copy has only in-frame clones and lacks some. The table has under 250,000 clones, more than 75% seen once. CDR1 and CDR2 from the germline V gene are SGHTA and FQGTGA. The CDR3 is 15 amino acids. Trimming took 5 bases from V and 4 from J; bases not matched to a gene: 7. The TCR sequence derives from a woman between 55 and 75 years old who had recovered from COVID-19. Sequencing input: peripheral blood. The V gene is TRBV7-3, the J gene TRBJ2-1; 8 nucleotides agree with TRBD2. The CDR3 here is CASSPQRGPYNEQFF. CDR3 DNA sequence: TGTGCCAGCAGCCCCCAGCGGGGGCCGTACAATGAGCAGTTCTTC.